The rows below give T cell receptor beta chains drawn from one sample of a study of blood T cell repertoires in COVID-19. Generated by immunoSEQ multiplex PCR, the TCRdb table keeps only in-frame clones and is missing some. The data contain about 250,000 clones, about nine tenths of them singletons. The specimen sequenced was PBMCs or T cells enriched from blood (not recorded which). The receptors originated from a woman aged 18-29 years who had recovered from COVID-19. Each CDR3 is given with its conserved first and last residue. Fields, in order: J gene, V gene, D gene, CDR3 protein, CDR3 DNA. D genes are given only for firm matches.

j_call: TRBJ2-3; v_call: TRBV28; d_call: TRBD2; cdr3_aa: CASSLGSGSADTQYF; cdr3_nt: TGTGCCAGCAGTTTGGGTAGCGGGAGTGCAGATACGCAGTATTTT
j_call: TRBJ2-1; v_call: TRBV9; d_call: NA; cdr3_aa: CASSVAGAGNNEQFF; cdr3_nt: TGTGCCAGCAGCGTCGCAGGAGCGGGTAACAATGAGCAGTTCTTC
j_call: TRBJ2-1; v_call: TRBV2; d_call: NA; cdr3_aa: CARGRTEGGQFF; cdr3_nt: TGTGCCAGAGGGAGGACCGAAGGAGGGCAGTTCTTC
j_call: TRBJ1-6; v_call: TRBV10-1; d_call: NA; cdr3_aa: CASSTGPSSPLHF; cdr3_nt: TGCGCCAGCAGCACAGGGCCGAGTTCACCCCTCCACTTT
j_call: TRBJ1-2; v_call: TRBV6-2/TRBV6-3; d_call: TRBD1; cdr3_aa: CASSLGDRVGYTF; cdr3_nt: TGTGCCAGCAGTCTCGGGGACAGGGTCGGCTACACCTTC
j_call: TRBJ2-7; v_call: TRBV12-3/TRBV12-4; d_call: NA; cdr3_aa: CASSLLAGNEQYF; cdr3_nt: TGTGCCAGCAGTTTATTGGCAGGGAACGAGCAGTACTTC
j_call: TRBJ1-3; v_call: TRBV28; d_call: NA; cdr3_aa: CASSLSTLVSGNTIYF; cdr3_nt: TGTGCCAGCAGTTTATCTACTCTCGTCTCTGGAAACACCATATATTTT
j_call: TRBJ1-2; v_call: TRBV29-1; d_call: TRBD1; cdr3_aa: CSVLTGGASGYTF; cdr3_nt: TGCAGCGTCCTGACAGGGGGTGCCTCTGGCTACACCTTC
j_call: TRBJ2-1; v_call: TRBV5-1; d_call: TRBD2; cdr3_aa: CASSSGASGGNEQFF; cdr3_nt: TGCGCCAGCAGCTCGGGGGCTAGCGGGGGCAATGAGCAGTTCTTC
j_call: TRBJ2-2; v_call: TRBV5-4; d_call: NA; cdr3_aa: CASSWARRSGPGELFF; cdr3_nt: TGTGCCAGCAGCTGGGCTCGAAGGTCAGGGCCCGGGGAGCTGTTTTTT
j_call: TRBJ2-1; v_call: TRBV4-3; d_call: TRBD1; cdr3_aa: CASSQQAGQGWTNEQFF; cdr3_nt: TGCGCCAGCAGCCAGCAGGCCGGACAGGGTTGGACCAATGAGCAGTTCTTC
j_call: TRBJ2-3; v_call: TRBV28; d_call: TRBD2; cdr3_aa: CASSLSSGTTDTQYF; cdr3_nt: TGTGCCAGCAGTTTATCTAGCGGGACTACAGATACGCAGTATTTT
j_call: TRBJ2-4; v_call: TRBV6-5; d_call: TRBD2; cdr3_aa: CASRGPGLAGGIQYF; cdr3_nt: TGTGCCAGCAGGGGGCCGGGACTAGCGGGAGGCATTCAGTACTTC
j_call: TRBJ1-5; v_call: TRBV3-1/TRBV3-2; d_call: NA; cdr3_aa: CASSQGPVQPQHF; cdr3_nt: TGTGCCAGCAGCCAAGGGCCTGTTCAGCCCCAGCATTTT
j_call: TRBJ2-3; v_call: TRBV24-1; d_call: TRBD2; cdr3_aa: CATSGNSGGPRDTQYF; cdr3_nt: TGTGCCACCAGTGGTAATAGCGGGGGCCCCCGGGATACGCAGTATTTT
j_call: TRBJ2-7; v_call: TRBV12-5; d_call: NA; cdr3_aa: CASGLSPANEQYF; cdr3_nt: TGTGCTAGTGGTTTATCGCCCGCGAACGAGCAGTACTTC
j_call: TRBJ1-3; v_call: TRBV27; d_call: NA; cdr3_aa: CASSSTGSSGNTIYF; cdr3_nt: TGTGCCAGCAGTTCTACAGGGTCCTCTGGAAACACCATATATTTT
j_call: TRBJ1-1; v_call: TRBV7-9; d_call: NA; cdr3_aa: CASSLSVNTEAFF; cdr3_nt: TGTGCCAGCAGCTTGTCCGTAAACACTGAAGCTTTCTTT
j_call: TRBJ1-1; v_call: TRBV18; d_call: NA; cdr3_aa: CASSPVAGGLNTEAFF; cdr3_nt: TGTGCCAGCTCACCTGTCGCGGGGGGTTTGAACACTGAAGCTTTCTTT
j_call: TRBJ1-2; v_call: TRBV20-1; d_call: NA; cdr3_aa: CSASPGNYGYTF; cdr3_nt: TGCAGTGCTAGTCCGGGGAACTATGGCTACACCTTC
j_call: TRBJ1-3; v_call: TRBV5-6; d_call: NA; cdr3_aa: CASSSYSRDISGNTIYF; cdr3_nt: TGTGCCAGCAGCTCTTACTCCCGGGACATCTCTGGAAACACCATATATTTT
j_call: TRBJ2-1; v_call: TRBV20-1; d_call: NA; cdr3_aa: CSATDKEFWTDYNEQFF; cdr3_nt: TGCAGTGCTACTGATAAGGAGTTTTGGACAGATTACAATGAGCAGTTCTTC
j_call: TRBJ2-1; v_call: TRBV28; d_call: TRBD1; cdr3_aa: CASRPTGVNNEQFF; cdr3_nt: TGTGCCAGTAGGCCGACAGGGGTAAACAATGAGCAGTTCTTC
j_call: TRBJ1-2; v_call: TRBV10-3; d_call: NA; cdr3_aa: CAISESRGNYGYTF; cdr3_nt: TGTGCCATCAGTGAGTCCCGAGGGAACTATGGCTACACCTTC
j_call: TRBJ1-4; v_call: TRBV19; d_call: NA; cdr3_aa: CASSQEQLMQKLFF; cdr3_nt: TGTGCCAGTAGCCAAGAGCAACTAATGCAAAAACTGTTTTTT
j_call: TRBJ1-1; v_call: TRBV4-2; d_call: NA; cdr3_aa: CASSPGGTEAFF; cdr3_nt: TGTGCCAGCAGTCCTGGGGGGACTGAAGCTTTCTTT
j_call: TRBJ2-7; v_call: TRBV28; d_call: NA; cdr3_aa: CASSSGTYEQYF; cdr3_nt: TGTGCCAGCAGTTCGGGAACCTACGAGCAGTACTTC
j_call: TRBJ2-1; v_call: TRBV28; d_call: NA; cdr3_aa: CASSLLAETRRDEQFF; cdr3_nt: TGTGCCAGCAGTTTATTAGCGGAAACGCGACGGGATGAGCAGTTCTTC
j_call: TRBJ2-7; v_call: TRBV10-3; d_call: TRBD2; cdr3_aa: CAISRVGAGVPGEQYF; cdr3_nt: TGTGCCATCAGTCGTGTCGGAGCGGGAGTACCGGGGGAGCAGTACTTC
j_call: TRBJ1-2; v_call: TRBV6-2/TRBV6-3; d_call: NA; cdr3_aa: CASSYPLDYGYTF; cdr3_nt: TGTGCCAGCAGTTATCCCCTAGACTATGGCTACACCTTC
j_call: TRBJ1-2; v_call: TRBV20-1; d_call: NA; cdr3_aa: CSSLAAGYTF; cdr3_nt: TGCAGTAGTCTGGCGGCTGGCTACACCTTC
j_call: TRBJ1-1; v_call: TRBV19; d_call: NA; cdr3_aa: CASAGWTANTEAFF; cdr3_nt: TGTGCCAGTGCCGGATGGACAGCAAACACTGAAGCTTTCTTT
j_call: TRBJ2-3; v_call: TRBV7-8; d_call: TRBD1; cdr3_aa: CASSLGTGGRDTQYF; cdr3_nt: TGTGCCAGCAGCTTAGGGACAGGGGGTAGAGATACGCAGTATTTT
j_call: TRBJ1-6; v_call: TRBV10-3; d_call: TRBD1; cdr3_aa: CATGQDYNSPLHF; cdr3_nt: TGTGCCACAGGACAGGATTATAATTCACCCCTCCACTTT
j_call: TRBJ2-2; v_call: TRBV24-1; d_call: TRBD2; cdr3_aa: CATSGILPGGTGELFF; cdr3_nt: TGTGCCACCAGTGGGATCTTGCCGGGAGGCACCGGGGAGCTGTTTTTT
j_call: TRBJ2-1; v_call: TRBV5-6; d_call: NA; cdr3_aa: CASSHITGNYNEQFF; cdr3_nt: TGTGCCAGCAGCCATATAACAGGAAACTACAATGAGCAGTTCTTC
j_call: TRBJ2-1; v_call: TRBV4-1; d_call: NA; cdr3_aa: CASSLLVGARNEQFF; cdr3_nt: TGCGCCAGCAGCCTGCTGGTGGGAGCTAGAAATGAGCAGTTCTTC